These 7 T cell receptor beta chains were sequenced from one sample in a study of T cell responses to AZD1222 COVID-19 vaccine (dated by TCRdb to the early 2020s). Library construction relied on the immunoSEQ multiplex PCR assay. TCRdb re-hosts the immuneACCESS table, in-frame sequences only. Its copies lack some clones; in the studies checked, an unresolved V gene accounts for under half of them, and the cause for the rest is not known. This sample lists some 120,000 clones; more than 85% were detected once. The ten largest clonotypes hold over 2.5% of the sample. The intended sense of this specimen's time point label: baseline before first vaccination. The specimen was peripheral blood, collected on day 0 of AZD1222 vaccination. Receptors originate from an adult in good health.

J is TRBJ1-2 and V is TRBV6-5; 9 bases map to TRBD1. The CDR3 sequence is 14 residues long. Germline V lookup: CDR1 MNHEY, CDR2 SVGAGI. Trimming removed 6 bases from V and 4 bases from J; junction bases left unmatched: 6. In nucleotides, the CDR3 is TGTGCCAGCAGGTCGGGACAGGGAACCTATGGCTACACCTTC. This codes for CASRSGQGTYGYTF.

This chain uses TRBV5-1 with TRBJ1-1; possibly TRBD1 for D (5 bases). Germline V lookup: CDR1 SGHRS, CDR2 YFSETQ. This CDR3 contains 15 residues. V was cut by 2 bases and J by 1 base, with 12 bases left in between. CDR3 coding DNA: TGCGCCAGCAGCTTCGGGGCCCTGGGGAACACTGAAGCTTTCTTT. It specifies CASSFGALGNTEAFF. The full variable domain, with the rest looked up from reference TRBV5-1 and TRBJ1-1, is KAGVTQTPRYLIKTRGQQVTLSCSPISGHRSVSWYQQTPGQGLQFLFEYFSETQRNKGNFPGRFSGRQFSNSRSEMNVSTLELGDSALYLCASSFGALGNTEAFFGQGTRLTVV.

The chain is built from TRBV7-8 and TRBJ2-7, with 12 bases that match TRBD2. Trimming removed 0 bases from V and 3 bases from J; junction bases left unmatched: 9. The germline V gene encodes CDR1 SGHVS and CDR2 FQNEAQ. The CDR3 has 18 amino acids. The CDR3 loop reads CASSLAASGRAALYEQYF. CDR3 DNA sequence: TGTGCCAGCAGCTTAGCTGCTAGCGGGAGGGCCGCCCTCTACGAGCAGTACTTC.

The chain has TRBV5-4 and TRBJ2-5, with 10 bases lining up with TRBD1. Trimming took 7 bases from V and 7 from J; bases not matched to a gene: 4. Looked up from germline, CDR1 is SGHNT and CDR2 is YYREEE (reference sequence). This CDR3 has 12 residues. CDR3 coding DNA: TGTGCCAGCGGGACAGGGGCAACGACCCAGTACTTC. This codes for CASGTGATTQYF.

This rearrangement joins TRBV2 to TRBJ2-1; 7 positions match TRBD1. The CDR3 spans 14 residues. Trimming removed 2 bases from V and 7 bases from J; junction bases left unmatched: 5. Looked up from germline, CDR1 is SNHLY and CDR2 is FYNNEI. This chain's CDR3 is CASSETGVGNEQFF. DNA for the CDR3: TGTGCCAGCAGTGAAACAGGGGTGGGGAATGAGCAGTTCTTC.

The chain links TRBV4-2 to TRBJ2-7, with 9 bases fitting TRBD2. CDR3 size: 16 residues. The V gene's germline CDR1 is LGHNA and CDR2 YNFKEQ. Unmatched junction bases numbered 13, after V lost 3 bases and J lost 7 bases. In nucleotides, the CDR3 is TGTGCCAGCAGCCACGCCGAGACTAGCGGACGGGGGGAGCAGTACTTC. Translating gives CASSHAETSGRGEQYF.

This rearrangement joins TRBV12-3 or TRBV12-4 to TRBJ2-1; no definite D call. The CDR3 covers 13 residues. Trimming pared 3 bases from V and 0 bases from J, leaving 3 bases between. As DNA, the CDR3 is TGTGCCAGCAGTTTGGCCTCCTACAATGAGCAGTTCTTC. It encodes CASSLASYNEQFF.